The sequence of this TCR beta chain was determined in a study of Ad26.COV2.S vaccination and SARS-CoV-2 variants. Study summary: By the intramuscular route, Ad26.COV2.S was given once, or twice 56 days apart. Study-wide points: Comparability of non-spike TCR breadth was observed across vaccine and placebo recipients. Among vaccine recipients, spike-specific TCR breadth exceeded that of placebo recipients.

As for this clone: The antigen remains unidentified.

Treatment meaning: some 19 received Ad26.COV2.S at low or high dose, single or two shots; 5 received placebo; per-sample allocation not given. Sampling occurred on day 63 after the first vaccine or placebo injection. The V and J ends lost 4 bases and 4 bases respectively, with 7 bases between them. This CDR3 contains 12 residues. Per the germline V gene, CDR1 is SGHRS and CDR2 is YFSETQ. TCRdb keeps only in-frame clones here, not all; method: immunoSEQ multiplex PCR. The sample records approximately 350,000 clones, under 90% being singletons. The sample consisted of peripheral blood, taken in a trial of Ad26.COV2.S vaccine versus placebo. The chain has TRBV5-1 and TRBJ2-3; no reliable D call. The origin of this receptor is a person between 18 and 65 years old who received the Ad26.COV2.S COVID-19 vaccine or a placebo. CDR3 coding DNA: TGCGCCAGCAGCAGGCCCCCAGATACGCAGTATTTT. Translation: CASSRPPDTQYF.